These 20 T cell receptor beta chains were sequenced from one sample in a study of OX40 agonist ivuxolimab in advanced cancers. This table comes from immunoSEQ multiplex PCR, and its TCRdb copy is limited to in-frame clones, with some not included. The sample carries tens of thousands of clones, around 84% recorded once. The sequencing used CD4+ or CD8+ T cells sorted from blood, collected in a trial of the OX40 agonist ivuxolimab. The receptors were gathered from an adult with an advanced solid tumor such as melanoma, head and neck, liver or kidney cancer.

The chain links TRBV7-9 to TRBJ2-5, with D perhaps matching TRBD1 (5 bases). Matching the DNA end better, TRBJ2-7 makes the J call doubtful. Germline lookup yields CDR1 SEHNR and CDR2 FQNEAQ (reference sequence). CDR3 size: 16 residues. The CDR3 coding sequence is TGTGCCAGCAGCCCGCCCCGGCAGGGCCTCTCCTACGAGCAGTACTTC. This encodes CASSPPRQGLSYEQYF.

The J gene is TRBJ1-2, the V gene TRBV4-1, with D possibly matching TRBD1 (5 bases). The CDR3 has 13 residues. V dropped 8 bases and J dropped 3 bases, with 13 bases sitting between them. Germline values: CDR1 MGHRA, CDR2 YSYEKL. The CDR3 protein is CASRGRRDYGYTF. As DNA, the CDR3 is TGCGCCAGCCGGGGACGGAGGGACTATGGCTACACCTTC.

This clone came up once. The chain recombines TRBV7-6 with TRBJ2-2; 8 bases are shared with TRBD2. Germline CDR1 reads SGHVS; CDR2 reads FNYEAQ. V trimming: 4 bases; J trimming: 1 base; junction bases outside the gene matches: 14. This CDR3 spans 19 amino acids. The CDR3 protein is CASSYKVAGKHLNTGELFF. Here the CDR3 DNA reads TGTGCCAGCAGCTATAAAGTAGCGGGGAAGCACCTGAACACCGGGGAGCTGTTTTTT.

The chain is built from TRBV10-2 and TRBJ1-2; tentative D call: TRBD1 (5 bases). CDR3 length: 15 amino acids. Germline CDR1 and CDR2: WSHSY and SAAADI. Trimming took off 6 bases at V and 4 bases at J, with 18 bases between the two ends. The CDR3 sequence is CASRAGGATLYGYTF. CDR3 DNA sequence: TGCGCCAGCAGAGCGGGAGGGGCTACTCTCTATGGCTACACCTTC.

The V gene is TRBV5-4, the J gene TRBJ2-3; 7 bases map to TRBD2. The germline gives CDR1 SGHNT, CDR2 YYREEE (reference sequence). V gave up 4 bases and J gave up 6 bases; unmatched junction bases: 17. This CDR3 is built from 17 residues. The CDR3 reads CASSLPHLAAGGDTQYF. In DNA form, the CDR3 reads TGTGCCAGCAGCCTGCCCCACTTAGCGGCCGGGGGGGATACGCAGTATTTT.

The rearrangement links TRBV7-8 to TRBJ2-7; TRBD1 matches at 9 bases. Germline-derived CDR1 and CDR2 are SGHVS and FQNEAQ. This CDR3 has 13 residues. V lost 6 bases, J lost 6 bases, and 6 bases stayed unmatched. DNA for the CDR3: TGTGCCAGCAGTAGGGACAGGGCTGGCGAGCAGTACTTC. Translation: CASSRDRAGEQYF.

The chain carries TRBV7-7 and TRBJ2-1; TRBD2 aligns across 9 bases. The germline gives CDR1 SSHAT, CDR2 FNYEAQ (reference sequence). The V segment lost 1 base and the J segment 7 bases; nucleotides outside the gene matches: 5. The CDR3 loop spans 15 amino acids. Here the CDR3 DNA reads TGTGCCAGCAGCTTAGGGCGGGGGGGCCAGAATGAGCAGTTCTTC. This gives the protein CASSLGRGGQNEQFF. Full variable domain (missing parts from reference TRBV7-7 and TRBJ2-1): GAGVSQSPRYKVTKRGQDVTLRCDPISSHATLYWYQQALGQGPEFLTYFNYEAQPDKSGLPSDRFSAERPEGSISTLTIQRTEQRDSAMYRCASSLGRGGQNEQFFGPGTRLTVL.

The chain joins TRBV5-4 to TRBJ1-5; tentatively, D is TRBD1 (5 bases). This CDR3 spans 14 amino acids. Germline lookup yields CDR1 SGHNT and CDR2 YYREEE (reference sequence). Trimming cost V 4 bases and J 5 bases, with 13 bases left between them. Here the CDR3 reads CASSGGTADQPQHF. CDR3 coding DNA: TGTGCCAGCAGCGGCGGGACGGCGGATCAGCCCCAGCATTTT.

The chain carries TRBV18 and TRBJ2-7; a possible D gene is TRBD2 (5 bases). Per the germline V gene, CDR1 is KGHSH and CDR2 is LQKENI. V lost 1 base and J 5 bases, leaving 6 bases between the germline ends. This CDR3 region has 12 residues. The CDR3 spells CASSPRGDEQYF. The CDR3 nucleotides are TGTGCCAGCTCACCACGGGGAGACGAGCAGTACTTC. The full variable domain, in which reference TRBV18 and TRBJ2-7 provide the parts outside the CDR3, is NAGVMQNPRHLVRRRGQEARLRCSPMKGHSHVYWYRQLPEEGLKFMVYLQKENIIDESGMPKERFSAEFPKEGPSILRIQQVVRGDSAAYFCASSPRGDEQYFGPGTRLTVT.

The rearrangement uses TRBV7-3 and TRBJ2-1, with D hard to call. There are 13 residues in the CDR3. CDR1 SGHTA and CDR2 FQGTGA come from the germline V gene. Trimming left V 3 bases short and J 4 bases short, with 7 bases between. CDR3 region: CASSFNSYNEQFF. In DNA form, the CDR3 reads TGTGCCAGCAGCTTCAACTCTTACAATGAGCAGTTCTTC.

The V and J genes are TRBV6-5 and TRBJ2-7; a weak D match, TRBD1 (5 bases). CDR1 and CDR2 from the germline V gene are MNHEY and SVGAGI. With 2 bases removed from V and 0 bases from J, the gap between germline ends came to 11 bases. The CDR3 is 15 residues long. The DNA of the CDR3 is TGTGCCAGCAGTTACAGGGGCGATAACTCCTACGAGCAGTACTTC. This codes for CASSYRGDNSYEQYF.

The chain uses TRBV14 and TRBJ2-5; D might be TRBD1 (6 bases). The V and J ends lost 4 bases and 5 bases respectively, with 20 bases between them. Germline assignment: CDR1 SGHDN and CDR2 FVKESK. CDR3 length equals 16 residues. The CDR3 DNA reads TGTGCCAGCAGCCCGAAGCCAAGAATTCAGGGGGAGACCCAGTACTTC. Encoded protein: CASSPKPRIQGETQYF.

The chain uses TRBV6-6 and TRBJ1-4; 7 bases agree with TRBD1. CDR1 MNHNY and CDR2 SVGAGI come from the germline V gene (reference sequence). The CDR3 runs 15 residues. V gave up 6 bases and J gave up 11 bases; unmatched junction bases: 15. CDR3 nucleotides: TGTGCCAGCAGCCCTAACCGGGACAGCTTTTATAAACTGTTTTTT. Its protein product is CASSPNRDSFYKLFF.

The chain employs TRBV6-5 and TRBJ1-1; TRBD1 is a possible D gene (6 bases). The germline V gene encodes CDR1 MNHEY and CDR2 SVGAGI. The length of the CDR3 is 16 residues. With 0 bases removed from V and 4 bases from J, the gap between germline ends came to 15 bases. Here the CDR3 DNA reads TGTGCCAGCAGTTACTCAGGGGGGGGCGTCGGCACTGAAGCTTTCTTT. The encoded protein is CASSYSGGGVGTEAFF.

The rearrangement links TRBV4-3 to TRBJ1-2, with TRBD1 identical over 9 bases. There are 16 residues in the CDR3. V shed 3 bases and J 8 bases; nucleotides not matched to a gene: 13. From germline, CDR1 is LGHNA and CDR2 YSLEER. This chain's CDR3 is CASSQVGQGRVGGYTF. In nucleotides, the CDR3 is TGCGCCAGCAGCCAGGTGGGACAGGGACGAGTGGGGGGCTACACCTTC.

The CDR3: CASSLAVTSYEQYF. DNA for the CDR3: TGTGCCAGCAGCTTAGCGGTCACCTCCTACGAGCAGTACTTC. V and J are TRBV7-2 and TRBJ2-7; no clear D gene. Germline values: CDR1 SGHTA, CDR2 FQGNSA. V was cut by 0 bases and J by 0 bases, with 6 bases left in between. This CDR3 region has 14 residues.

This chain uses TRBV18 with TRBJ1-4; no reliable D call. Germline values: CDR1 KGHSH, CDR2 LQKENI. Trimming pared 6 bases from V and 8 bases from J, leaving 13 bases between. The CDR3 spans 13 residues. As DNA, the CDR3 is TGTGCCAGCTCCCGATCGTCGGGGGAAAAACTGTTTTTT. It codes for CASSRSSGEKLFF.

The chain is built from TRBV7-2 and TRBJ1-6; 8 bases align to TRBD1. With 4 bases clipped from V and 5 bases from J, the junction kept 4 bases outside the gene matches. The V gene's germline CDR1 is SGHTA and CDR2 FQGNSA. The CDR3 length is 15 residues. The DNA for the CDR3 is TGTGCCAGCAGCTCATCGACAGGGGATAATTCACCCCTCCACTTT. Protein: CASSSSTGDNSPLHF.

V and J are TRBV5-1 and TRBJ1-1, with TRBD1 matching 7 bases. V was clipped by 1 base and J by 0 bases; unmatched bases: 9. The CDR3 spans 17 residues. The V gene's germline CDR1 is SGHRS and CDR2 YFSETQ. The CDR3 reads CASSLPRDRAMNTEAFF. The CDR3 DNA is TGCGCCAGCAGCTTGCCCCGGGACAGAGCTATGAACACTGAAGCTTTCTTT. Using reference TRBV5-1 and TRBJ1-1 for the parts outside the CDR3, the full variable domain is KAGVTQTPRYLIKTRGQQVTLSCSPISGHRSVSWYQQTPGQGLQFLFEYFSETQRNKGNFPGRFSGRQFSNSRSEMNVSTLELGDSALYLCASSLPRDRAMNTEAFFGQGTRLTVV.

The chain couples TRBV2 to TRBJ2-5, with TRBD2 identical over 8 bases. The CDR3 has 17 residues. Germline lookup yields CDR1 SNHLY and CDR2 FYNNEI. V lost 2 bases to trimming and J lost 1 base; unmatched junction nucleotides: 9. CDR3 coding DNA: TGTGCCAGCAGTGAATTCTTAATAGCGGGGAGCCAAGAGACCCAGTACTTC. Translation gives CASSEFLIAGSQETQYF.